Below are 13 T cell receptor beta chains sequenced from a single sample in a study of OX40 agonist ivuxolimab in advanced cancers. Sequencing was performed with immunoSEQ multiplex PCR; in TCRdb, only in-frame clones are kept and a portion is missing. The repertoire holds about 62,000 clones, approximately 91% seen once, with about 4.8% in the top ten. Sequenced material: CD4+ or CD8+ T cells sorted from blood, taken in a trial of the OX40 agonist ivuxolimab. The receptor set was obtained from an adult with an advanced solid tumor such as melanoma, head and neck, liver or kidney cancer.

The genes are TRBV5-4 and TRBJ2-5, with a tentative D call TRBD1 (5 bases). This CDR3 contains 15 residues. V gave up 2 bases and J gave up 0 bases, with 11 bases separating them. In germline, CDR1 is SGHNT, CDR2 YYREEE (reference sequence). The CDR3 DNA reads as TGTGCCAGCAGCTTACAGGCTCCGTACCAAGAGACCCAGTACTTC. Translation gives CASSLQAPYQETQYF.

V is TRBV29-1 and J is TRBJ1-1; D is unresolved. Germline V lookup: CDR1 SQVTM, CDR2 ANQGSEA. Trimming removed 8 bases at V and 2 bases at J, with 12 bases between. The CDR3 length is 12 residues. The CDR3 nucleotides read TGCAGCTTCCTAAGAACAAACACTGAAGCTTTCTTT. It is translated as CSFLRTNTEAFF.

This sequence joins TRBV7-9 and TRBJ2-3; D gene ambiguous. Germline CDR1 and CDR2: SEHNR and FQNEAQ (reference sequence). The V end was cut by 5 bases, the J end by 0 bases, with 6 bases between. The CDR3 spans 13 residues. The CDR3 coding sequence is TGTGCCAGCAGCGCCCCTAGCACAGATACGCAGTATTTT. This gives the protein CASSAPSTDTQYF.

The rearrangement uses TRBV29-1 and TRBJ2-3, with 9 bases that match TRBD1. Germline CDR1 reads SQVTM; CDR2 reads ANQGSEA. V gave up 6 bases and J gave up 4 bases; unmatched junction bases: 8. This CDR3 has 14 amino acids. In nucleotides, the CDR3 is TGCAGCGTCCAAGACAGGGGGGGGTCAGATACGCAGTATTTT. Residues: CSVQDRGGSDTQYF.

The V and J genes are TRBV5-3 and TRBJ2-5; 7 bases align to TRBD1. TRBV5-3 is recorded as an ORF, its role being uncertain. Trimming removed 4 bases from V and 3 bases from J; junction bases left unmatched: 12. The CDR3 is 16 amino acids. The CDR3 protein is CARSLKQTGTEETQYF. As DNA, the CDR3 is TGTGCCAGAAGCCTAAAACAGACCGGGACAGAAGAGACCCAGTACTTC.

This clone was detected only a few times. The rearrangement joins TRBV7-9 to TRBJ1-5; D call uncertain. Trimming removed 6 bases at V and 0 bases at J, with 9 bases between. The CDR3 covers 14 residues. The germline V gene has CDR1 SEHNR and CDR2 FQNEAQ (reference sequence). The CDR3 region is CASSLGASNQPQHF. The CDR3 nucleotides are TGTGCCAGCAGTTTGGGCGCTAGCAATCAGCCCCAGCATTTT.

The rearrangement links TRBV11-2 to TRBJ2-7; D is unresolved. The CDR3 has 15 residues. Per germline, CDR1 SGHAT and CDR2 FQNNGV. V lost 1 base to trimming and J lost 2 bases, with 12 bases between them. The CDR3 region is CASSLGGPGTYEQYF. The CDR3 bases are TGTGCCAGCAGCTTAGGGGGTCCAGGTACCTACGAGCAGTACTTC. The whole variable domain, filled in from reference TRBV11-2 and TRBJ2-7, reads EAGVAQSPRYKIIEKRQSVAFWCNPISGHATLYWYQQILGQGPKLLIQFQNNGVVDDSQLPKDRFSAERLKGVDSTLKIQPAKLEDSAVYLCASSLGGPGTYEQYFGPGTRLTVT.

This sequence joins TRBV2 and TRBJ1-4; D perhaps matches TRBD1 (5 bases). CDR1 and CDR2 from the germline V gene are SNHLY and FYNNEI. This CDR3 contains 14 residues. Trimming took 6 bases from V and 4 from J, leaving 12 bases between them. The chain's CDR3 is CASRSGTNNEKLFF. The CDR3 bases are TGTGCCAGCAGGTCCGGGACCAATAATGAAAAACTGTTTTTT.

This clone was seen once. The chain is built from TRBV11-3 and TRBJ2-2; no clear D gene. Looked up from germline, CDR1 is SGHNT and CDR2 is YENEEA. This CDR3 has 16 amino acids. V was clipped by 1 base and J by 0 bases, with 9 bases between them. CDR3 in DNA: TGTGCCAGCAGCTTAGTTTGGACGGCGAACACCGGGGAGCTGTTTTTT. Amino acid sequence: CASSLVWTANTGELFF.

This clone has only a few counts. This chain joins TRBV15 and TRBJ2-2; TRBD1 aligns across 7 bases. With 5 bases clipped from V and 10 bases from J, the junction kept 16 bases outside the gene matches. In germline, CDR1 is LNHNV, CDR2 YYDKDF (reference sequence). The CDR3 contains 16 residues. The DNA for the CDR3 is TGTGCCACCAGCCCCCGGACAGGACGGTCGGTTGAGGAGCTGTTTTTT. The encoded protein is CATSPRTGRSVEELFF. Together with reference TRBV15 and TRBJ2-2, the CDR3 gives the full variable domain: DAMVIQNPRYQVTQFGKPVTLSCSQTLNHNVMYWYQQKSSQAPKLLFHYYDKDFNNEADTPDNFQSRRPNTSFCFLDIRSPGLGDTAMYLCATSPRTGRSVEELFFGEGSRLTVL.

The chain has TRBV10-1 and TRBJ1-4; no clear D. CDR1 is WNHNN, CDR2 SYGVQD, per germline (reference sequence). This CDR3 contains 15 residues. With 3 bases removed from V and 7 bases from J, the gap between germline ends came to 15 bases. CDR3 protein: CASSDIAGIGEKLFF. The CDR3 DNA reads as TGCGCCAGCAGTGATATTGCGGGTATTGGTGAAAAACTGTTTTTT.

The CDR3: CASSHQENTEAFF. The CDR3 nucleotides read TGTGCCAGCAGCCACCAGGAGAACACTGAAGCTTTCTTT. The chain has TRBV14 and TRBJ1-1; the D is unclear. Per germline, CDR1 SGHDN and CDR2 FVKESK. This CDR3 region has 13 residues. Deletions cut 3 bases from V and 1 base from J, with 6 bases between.

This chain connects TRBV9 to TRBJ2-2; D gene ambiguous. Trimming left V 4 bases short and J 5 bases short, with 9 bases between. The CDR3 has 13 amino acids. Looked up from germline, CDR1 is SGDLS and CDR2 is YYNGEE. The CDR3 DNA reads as TGTGCCAGCAGCTCCCTTGGGACCGGGGAGCTGTTTTTT. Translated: CASSSLGTGELFF.